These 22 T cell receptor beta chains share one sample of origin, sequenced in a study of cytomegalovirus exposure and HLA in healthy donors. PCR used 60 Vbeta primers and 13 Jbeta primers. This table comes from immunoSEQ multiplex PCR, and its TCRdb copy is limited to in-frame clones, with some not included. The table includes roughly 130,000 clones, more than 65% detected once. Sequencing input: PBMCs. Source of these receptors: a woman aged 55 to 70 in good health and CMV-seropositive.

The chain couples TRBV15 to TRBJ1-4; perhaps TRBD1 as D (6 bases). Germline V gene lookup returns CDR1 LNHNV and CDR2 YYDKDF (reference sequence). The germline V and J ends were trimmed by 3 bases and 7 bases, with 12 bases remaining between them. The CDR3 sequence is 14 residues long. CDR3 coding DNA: TGTGCCACCAGCAGGGACAGAAGCGGTGAAAAACTGTTTTTT. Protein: CATSRDRSGEKLFF.

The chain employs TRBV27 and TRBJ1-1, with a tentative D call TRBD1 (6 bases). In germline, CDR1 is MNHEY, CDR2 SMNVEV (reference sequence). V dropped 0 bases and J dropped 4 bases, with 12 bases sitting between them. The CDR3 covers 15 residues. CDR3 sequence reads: CASSLSQGGSTEAFF. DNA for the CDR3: TGTGCCAGCAGTTTATCACAGGGAGGGAGCACTGAAGCTTTCTTT.

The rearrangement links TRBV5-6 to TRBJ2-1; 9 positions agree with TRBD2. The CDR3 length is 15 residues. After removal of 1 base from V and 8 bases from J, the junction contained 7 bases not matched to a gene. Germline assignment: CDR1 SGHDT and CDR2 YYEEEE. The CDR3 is CASSLIGRGGHEQFF. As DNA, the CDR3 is TGTGCCAGCAGCTTGATAGGGCGGGGGGGCCATGAGCAGTTCTTC.

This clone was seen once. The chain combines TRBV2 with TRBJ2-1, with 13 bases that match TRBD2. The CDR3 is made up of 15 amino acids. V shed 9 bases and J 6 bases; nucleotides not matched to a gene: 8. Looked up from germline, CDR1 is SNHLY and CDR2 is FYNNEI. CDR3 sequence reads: CASHAGTSGVNEQFF. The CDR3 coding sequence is TGTGCCAGTCACGCCGGGACTAGCGGGGTCAATGAGCAGTTCTTC.

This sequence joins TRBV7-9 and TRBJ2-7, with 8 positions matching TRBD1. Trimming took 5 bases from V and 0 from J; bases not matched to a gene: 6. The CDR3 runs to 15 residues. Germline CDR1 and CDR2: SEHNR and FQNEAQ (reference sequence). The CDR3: CASSTTGGRSYEQYF. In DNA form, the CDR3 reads TGTGCCAGCAGCACCACAGGGGGTCGCTCCTACGAGCAGTACTTC.

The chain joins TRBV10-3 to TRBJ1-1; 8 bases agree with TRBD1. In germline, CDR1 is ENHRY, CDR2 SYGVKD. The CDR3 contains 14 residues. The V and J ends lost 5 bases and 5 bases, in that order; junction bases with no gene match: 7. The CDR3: CAISSGQGGTEAFF. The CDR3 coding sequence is TGTGCCATCAGTTCCGGACAGGGTGGGACTGAAGCTTTCTTT.

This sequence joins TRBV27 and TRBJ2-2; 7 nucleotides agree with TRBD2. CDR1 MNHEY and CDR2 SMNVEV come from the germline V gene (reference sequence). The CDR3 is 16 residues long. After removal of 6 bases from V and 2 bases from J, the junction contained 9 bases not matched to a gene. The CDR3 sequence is CASSASGAVNTGELFF. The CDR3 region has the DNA TGTGCCAGCAGCGCGAGCGGGGCAGTTAACACCGGGGAGCTGTTTTTT.

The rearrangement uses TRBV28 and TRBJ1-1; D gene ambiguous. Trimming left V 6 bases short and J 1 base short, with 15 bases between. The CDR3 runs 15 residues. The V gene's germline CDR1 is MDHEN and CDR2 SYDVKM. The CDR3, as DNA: TGTGCCAGCAGCCTAACTCAAACAGCGAACACTGAAGCTTTCTTT. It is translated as CASSLTQTANTEAFF.

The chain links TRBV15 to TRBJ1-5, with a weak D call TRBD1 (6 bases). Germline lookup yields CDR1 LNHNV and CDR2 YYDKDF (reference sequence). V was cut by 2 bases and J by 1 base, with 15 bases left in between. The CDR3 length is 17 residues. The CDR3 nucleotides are TGTGCCACCAGCAGATCGCCCCGAGACAGGAGCAATCAGCCCCAGCATTTT. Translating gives CATSRSPRDRSNQPQHF.

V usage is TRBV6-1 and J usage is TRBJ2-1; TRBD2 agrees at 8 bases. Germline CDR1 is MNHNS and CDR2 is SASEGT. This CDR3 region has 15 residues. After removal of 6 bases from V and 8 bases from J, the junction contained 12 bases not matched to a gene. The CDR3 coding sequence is TGTGCCAGCAGACCTTATCCGGGGGGGCCCTATGAGCAGTTCTTC. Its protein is CASRPYPGGPYEQFF.

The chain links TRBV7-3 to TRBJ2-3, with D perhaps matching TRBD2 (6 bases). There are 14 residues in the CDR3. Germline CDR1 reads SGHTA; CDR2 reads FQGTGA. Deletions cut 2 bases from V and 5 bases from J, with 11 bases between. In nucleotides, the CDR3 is TGTGCCAGCAGCTTAGCGGGGACCGGAGATACGCAGTATTTT. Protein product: CASSLAGTGDTQYF. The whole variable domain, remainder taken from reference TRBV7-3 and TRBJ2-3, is GAGVSQTPSNKVTEKGKYVELRCDPISGHTALYWYRQSLGQGPEFLIYFQGTGAADDSGLPNDRFFAVRPEGSVSTLKIQRTERGDSAVYLCASSLAGTGDTQYFGPGTRLTVL.

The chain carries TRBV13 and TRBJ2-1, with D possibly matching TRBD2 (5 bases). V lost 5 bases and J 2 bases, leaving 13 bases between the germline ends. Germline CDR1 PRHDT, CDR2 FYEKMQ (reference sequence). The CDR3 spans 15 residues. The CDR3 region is CASSPSGWAYNEQFF. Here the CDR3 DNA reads TGTGCCAGCAGCCCCTCGGGGTGGGCCTACAATGAGCAGTTCTTC.

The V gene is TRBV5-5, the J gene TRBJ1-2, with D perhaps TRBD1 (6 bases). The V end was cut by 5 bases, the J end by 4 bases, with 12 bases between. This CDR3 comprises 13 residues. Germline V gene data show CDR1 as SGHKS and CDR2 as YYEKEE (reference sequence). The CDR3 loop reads CASRRGQIYGYTF. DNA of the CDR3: TGTGCCAGCAGACGCGGACAGATCTATGGCTACACCTTC. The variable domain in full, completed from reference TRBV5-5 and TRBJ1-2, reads DAGVTQSPTHLIKTRGQQVTLRCSPISGHKSVSWYQQVLGQGPQFIFQYYEKEERGRGNFPDRFSARQFPNYSSELNVNALLLGDSALYLCASRRGQIYGYTFGSGTRLTVV.

The CDR3 DNA sequence: TGTGCCAGCAGTGAAGACGCAGGCACAGATACGCAGTATTTT. Amino acid sequence: CASSEDAGTDTQYF. This sequence joins TRBV6-1 and TRBJ2-3; no clear D. V dropped 1 base and J dropped 1 base, with 6 bases sitting between them. Germline CDR1 MNHNS, CDR2 SASEGT. The CDR3 totals 14 residues.

CDR3 sequence (DNA): TGCGCCAGCAGCCCGACGGGGCAGGGGGGTCAGCCCCAGCATTTT. Amino acids: CASSPTGQGGQPQHF. The chain couples TRBV5-1 to TRBJ1-5; TRBD1 agrees at 7 bases. The germline CDR1 and CDR2 sequences are SGHRS and YFSETQ. V shed 4 bases, J shed 6 bases, and the junction held 10 bases outside the gene matches. The CDR3 is 15 residues long.

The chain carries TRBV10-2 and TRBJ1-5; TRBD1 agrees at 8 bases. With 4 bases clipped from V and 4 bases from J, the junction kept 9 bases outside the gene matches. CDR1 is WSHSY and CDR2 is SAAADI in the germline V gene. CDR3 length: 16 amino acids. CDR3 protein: CASSGGTGAKNQPQHF. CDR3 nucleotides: TGCGCCAGCAGTGGAGGGACAGGAGCGAAAAATCAGCCCCAGCATTTT.

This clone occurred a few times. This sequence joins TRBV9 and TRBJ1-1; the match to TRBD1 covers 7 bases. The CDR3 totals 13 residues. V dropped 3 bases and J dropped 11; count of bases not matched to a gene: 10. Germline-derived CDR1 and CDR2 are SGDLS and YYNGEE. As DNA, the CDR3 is TGTGCCAGCAGCGACGGACAGGCGATTGGGGCTTTCTTT. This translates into CASSDGQAIGAFF.

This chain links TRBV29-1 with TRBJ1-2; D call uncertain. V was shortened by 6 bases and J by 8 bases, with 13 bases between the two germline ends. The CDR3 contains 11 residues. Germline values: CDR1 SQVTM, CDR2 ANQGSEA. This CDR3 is CSVRGEGGYTF. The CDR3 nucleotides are TGCAGCGTGCGGGGTGAGGGCGGCTACACCTTC.

CDR3 DNA sequence: TGTGCCAGCAGCTTCGATTCTAGGGCTTTCTTT. It encodes CASSFDSRAFF. The rearrangement joins TRBV5-6 to TRBJ1-1, with D hard to call. Germline loops: CDR1 SGHDT, CDR2 YYEEEE. V lost 2 bases and J 11 bases, leaving 10 bases between the germline ends. The CDR3 totals 11 residues.

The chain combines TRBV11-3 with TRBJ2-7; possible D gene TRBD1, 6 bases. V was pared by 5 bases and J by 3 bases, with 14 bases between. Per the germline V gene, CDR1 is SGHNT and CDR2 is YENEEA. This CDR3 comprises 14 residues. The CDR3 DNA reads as TGTGCCAGCAGCCCCGGACAGTCGAACTACGAGCAGTACTTC. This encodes CASSPGQSNYEQYF.

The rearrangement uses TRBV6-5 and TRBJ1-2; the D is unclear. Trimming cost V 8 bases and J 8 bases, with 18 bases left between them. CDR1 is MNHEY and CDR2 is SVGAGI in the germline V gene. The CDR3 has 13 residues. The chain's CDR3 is CASGDLGPGGYTF. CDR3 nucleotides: TGTGCCAGCGGCGACCTGGGTCCGGGAGGCTACACCTTC.

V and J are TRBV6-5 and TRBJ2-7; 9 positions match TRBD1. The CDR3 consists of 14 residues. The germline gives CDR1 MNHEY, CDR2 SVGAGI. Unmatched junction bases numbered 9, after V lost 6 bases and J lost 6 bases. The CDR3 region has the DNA TGTGCCAGCAGCCGGGGACAGGGTAGTGGCGAGCAGTACTTC. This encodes CASSRGQGSGEQYF.